Listed below are T cell receptor beta chains from one sample, sequenced in a study of CD4 T cells in relation to SARS-CoV-2 and coronaviruses. Data came from immunoSEQ multiplex PCR; TCRdb stores just in-frame clones and leaves some out. The sample records about 29,000 clones, about 73% being singletons. These receptors have no identified antigens. The specimen was CD4+ T cells from PBMCs, cultured in vitro. The receptors here all came from a human donor in good health. Each CDR3 is given without its conserved first and last residue. Each record gives: V gene, D gene, J gene, CDR3 protein. A D gene is named only where the DNA matches it firmly.

TRBV6-2/TRBV6-3,TRBD2,TRBJ2-7,ASRPSGSSYEQY
TRBV7-2,-,TRBJ2-7,ASSDRARSYEQY
TRBV14,-,TRBJ1-1,ASSRHLGFREDEAF
TRBV18,-,TRBJ1-1,ASYDQYAEAF
TRBV4-3,TRBD2,TRBJ2-3,ASSQDPGGQNTQY
TRBV6-2/TRBV6-3,-,TRBJ1-5,ASSYGRWFSNQPQH
TRBV11-2,-,TRBJ1-2,ASSLGDPGRGYT
TRBV2,-,TRBJ1-1,ASSTHRMFTEAF
TRBV4-2,-,TRBJ2-2,ASSQDAGRGNTGELF
TRBV19,TRBD1,TRBJ2-3,ASSSARDRGWTDTQY
TRBV6-2/TRBV6-3,TRBD2,TRBJ2-5,ASSYGIAGQETQY
TRBV12-3/TRBV12-4,-,TRBJ1-2,ASSLWGEDGYT
TRBV19,TRBD1,TRBJ1-2,ATSTGSYYGYT
TRBV5-5,-,TRBJ2-5,ASSLGSGFETQY
TRBV7-2,-,TRBJ2-7,ASSLAEWVEQY
TRBV6-2/TRBV6-3,-,TRBJ1-5,ASSLDFSYSNQPQH
TRBV4-1,TRBD1,TRBJ2-2,ASSRLDREGAGELF
TRBV9,-,TRBJ2-3,ASSVFSDDTQY
TRBV12-5,-,TRBJ1-5,ASGLVLRTRNQPQH
TRBV25-1,-,TRBJ1-2,ASSGGLLYGYT
TRBV6-2/TRBV6-3,TRBD1,TRBJ2-5,ASSSTGLETQY
TRBV2,-,TRBJ2-5,ASSPGVETQY
TRBV7-2,TRBD1,TRBJ2-7,ASSPGQRSYEQY
TRBV7-2,-,TRBJ2-7,ASSQSRRDEQY
TRBV19,TRBD1,TRBJ1-4,ASSTDREGKLF
TRBV6-2/TRBV6-3,-,TRBJ2-5,ASSYSAETQY
TRBV12-3/TRBV12-4,TRBD1,TRBJ1-2,ASSSRTGEGYT
TRBV4-3,TRBD1,TRBJ1-4,ASSPRGGTGMINEKLF
TRBV4-2,-,TRBJ1-2,ASSQDYGYT
TRBV6-5,TRBD2,TRBJ2-2,ASSRSGRDTGELF
TRBV4-3,-,TRBJ2-1,ASSVGDSNEQF
TRBV18,-,TRBJ2-5,ASSPLGRQETQY
TRBV7-9,-,TRBJ1-1,ASSRDGPNTEAF
TRBV3-1/TRBV3-2,-,TRBJ1-4,ASSQGKSPNEKLF
TRBV5-8,TRBD1,TRBJ1-1,ASSLVTGANTEAF
TRBV3-1/TRBV3-2,-,TRBJ2-7,ASSYRGRDEQY
TRBV19,-,TRBJ1-3,ASSPTSRSSGNTIY
TRBV5-8,-,TRBJ2-1,ASSIRGSSYNEQF
TRBV2,-,TRBJ1-5,ASRGDISNQPQH
TRBV6-1,-,TRBJ2-5,ASSEGSGGGRETQY
TRBV6-5,-,TRBJ1-6,ASPERQSYNSPLH
TRBV6-2/TRBV6-3,TRBD2,TRBJ2-5,ASSPQIGGGETQY
TRBV2,TRBD1,TRBJ2-3,ASTPTTGSQY